These 3 T cell receptor beta chains came from one sample sequenced in a study of blood T cell repertoires in COVID-19 (dated by TCRdb to 2018 to 2020). Library preparation used the immunoSEQ multiplex PCR assay. TCRdb mirrors the immuneACCESS table, restricted to in-frame sequences. Some clones are absent from its copies; in checked studies, under half trace to an unresolved V gene, and the reason for the others is unknown. Across this sample there are roughly 300,000 clones, with roughly 86% seen only once. The ten largest clonotypes hold about 2% of the sample. The sequenced sample was peripheral blood. The receptors come from a young woman with COVID-19, enrolled during active disease.

The chain combines TRBV11-2 with TRBJ2-7; D is ambiguous. V shed 3 bases and J shed 6 bases, with 6 bases lying between them. Germline V gene data show CDR1 as SGHAT and CDR2 as FQNNGV. CDR3 length equals 11 residues. The CDR3 nucleotides read TGTGCCAGCAGCTTGTTGGCCGAGCAGTACGTC. This codes for CASSLLAEQYV.

The chain has TRBV11-3 and TRBJ2-1; the D gene is possibly TRBD1 (5 bases). CDR3 length equals 14 residues. Trimming cost V 8 bases and J 4 bases, with 15 bases left between them. Germline V gene data show CDR1 as SGHNT and CDR2 as YENEEA. The CDR3 region is CASGPEGHYNEQFF. The CDR3 nucleotides are TGTGCCAGCGGCCCGGAAGGACATTACAATGAGCAGTTCTTC. The complete variable domain, with remaining parts taken from reference TRBV11-3 and TRBJ2-1, reads EAGVVQSPRYKIIEKKQPVAFWCNPISGHNTLYWYLQNLGQGPELLIRYENEEAVDDSQLPKDRFSAERLKGVDSTLKIQPAELGDSAVYLCASGPEGHYNEQFFGPGTRLTVL.

Remarks on this clone: Its ends do not fully match the called genes, so a read error is possible. The V call is TRBV4-2, the J call TRBJ2-1; D is ambiguous. CDR3 length: 11 residues. CDR1 is LGHNA and CDR2 is YNFKEQ in the germline V gene. DNA for the CDR3: TGTGCCAGCAGCCAAGATTTTGAGCATATCTTC. It is translated as CASSQDFEHIF.